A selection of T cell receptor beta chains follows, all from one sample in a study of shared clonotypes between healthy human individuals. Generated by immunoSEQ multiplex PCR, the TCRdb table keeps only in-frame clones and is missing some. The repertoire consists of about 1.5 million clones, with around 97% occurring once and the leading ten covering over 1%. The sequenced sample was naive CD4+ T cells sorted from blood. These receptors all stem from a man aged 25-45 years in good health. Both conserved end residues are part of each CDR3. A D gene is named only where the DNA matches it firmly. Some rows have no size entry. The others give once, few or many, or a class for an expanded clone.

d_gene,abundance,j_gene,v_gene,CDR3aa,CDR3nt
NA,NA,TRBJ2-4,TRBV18,CASSPWTEAKGVAKNIQYF,TGTGCCAGCTCGCCTTGGACAGAGGCGAAGGGGGTAGCCAAAAACATTCAGTACTTC
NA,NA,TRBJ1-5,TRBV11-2,CASSVGPNQPQHF,TGTGCCAGCAGCGTGGGACCCAATCAGCCCCAGCATTTT
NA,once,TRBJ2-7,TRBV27,CASSPLGTSYEQYF,TGTGCCAGCAGCCCCCTCGGGACGTCGTACGAGCAGTACTTC
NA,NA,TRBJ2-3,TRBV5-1,CASSLLQGNPDTQYF,TGCGCCAGCAGCCTTCTACAGGGTAATCCAGATACGCAGTATTTT
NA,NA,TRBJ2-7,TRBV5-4,CASSQLGVYEQYF,TGTGCCAGCAGCCAGTTGGGCGTCTACGAGCAGTACTTC
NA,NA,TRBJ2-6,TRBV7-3,CASSRRPGAGANVLTF,TGTGCCAGCAGCAGACGACCAGGGGCTGGGGCCAACGTCCTGACTTTC
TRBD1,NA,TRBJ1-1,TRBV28,CASSLPLTGAFEGTEAFF,TGTGCCAGCAGTTTACCCCTGACAGGGGCGTTCGAGGGCACTGAAGCTTTCTTT
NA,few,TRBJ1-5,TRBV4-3,CASSQDRARPPQHF,TGCGCCAGCAGCCAAGACAGGGCTCGTCCGCCCCAGCATTTT
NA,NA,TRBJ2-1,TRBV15,CATSRESVIAANEQFF,TGTGCCACCAGCAGAGAATCGGTAATAGCGGCAAATGAGCAGTTCTTC
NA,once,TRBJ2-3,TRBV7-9,CASSLTPVGRGDFADTQYF,TGTGCCAGCAGCTTAACCCCAGTGGGGCGGGGTGATTTTGCAGATACGCAGTATTTT
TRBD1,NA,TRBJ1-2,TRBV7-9,CASSPPGQGAGGYTF,TGTGCCAGCAGCCCTCCGGGACAGGGGGCCGGTGGCTACACCTTC
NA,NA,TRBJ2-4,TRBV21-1,CASSTKVGAGTRRNIQYF,NA
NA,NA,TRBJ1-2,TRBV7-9,CASSLVRGTNGYTF,TGTGCCAGCAGCTTAGTTAGGGGCACGAATGGCTACACCTTC
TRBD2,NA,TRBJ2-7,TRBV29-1,CSVVGRRESYEQYF,TGCAGCGTTGTAGGAAGGCGGGAGTCTTACGAGCAGTACTTC
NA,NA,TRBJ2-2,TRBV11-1,CASSLGRNTGELFF,TGTGCCAGCAGCTTAGGGCGGAACACCGGGGAGCTGTTTTTT
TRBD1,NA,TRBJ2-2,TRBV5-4,CASSQGQGMDGELFF,TGTGCCAGCAGCCAAGGACAGGGGATGGACGGGGAGCTGTTTTTT
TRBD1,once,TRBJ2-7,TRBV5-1,CASSEGTEQLYEQYF,TGCGCCAGCAGCGAAGGGACAGAGCAACTCTACGAGCAGTACTTC
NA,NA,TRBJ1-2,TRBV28,CASKFQGHYGYTF,TGTGCCAGCAAATTTCAGGGCCACTATGGCTACACCTTC
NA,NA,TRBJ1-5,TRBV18,CASSDIIGNQPQHF,TGTGCCAGCTCAGATATCATAGGTAATCAGCCCCAGCATTTT
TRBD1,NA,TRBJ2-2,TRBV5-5,CASTGRGLSGELFF,TGTGCCAGCACCGGAAGGGGGCTTTCAGGGGAGCTGTTTTTT
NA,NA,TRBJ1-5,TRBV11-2,CASSLVWGPGYSNQPQHF,TGTGCCAGCAGCTTAGTCTGGGGGCCAGGTTATAGCAATCAGCCCCAGCATTTT
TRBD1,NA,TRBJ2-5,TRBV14,CASSHPGQGETQYF,TGTGCCAGCAGCCATCCCGGACAGGGAGAGACCCAGTACTTC
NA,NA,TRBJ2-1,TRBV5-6,CASSLAPSPPVNNEQFF,TGTGCCAGCAGCTTGGCCCCCAGCCCCCCGGTAAACAATGAGCAGTTCTTC
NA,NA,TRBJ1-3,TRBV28,CASSFAQLSGNTIYF,TGTGCCAGCAGTTTTGCCCAACTCTCTGGAAACACCATATATTTT
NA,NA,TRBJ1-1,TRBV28,CASRGQPNTEAFF,TGTGCCAGCAGAGGACAGCCGAACACTGAAGCTTTCTTT
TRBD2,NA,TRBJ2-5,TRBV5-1,CASSPGLAGETQYF,TGCGCCAGCAGCCCAGGACTAGCGGGAGAGACCCAGTACTTC
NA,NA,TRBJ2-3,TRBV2,CASSDRSTDTQYF,TGTGCCAGCAGTGATCGGAGCACAGATACGCAGTATTTT
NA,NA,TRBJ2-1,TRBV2,CASRVSGAVQFF,TGTGCCAGCAGGGTATCAGGGGCGGTGCAGTTCTTC
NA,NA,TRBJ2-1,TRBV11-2,CASSLKTEQFF,TGTGCCAGCAGCTTAAAGACCGAGCAGTTCTTC
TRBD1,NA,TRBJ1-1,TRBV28,CASSLPGTGGRTEAFF,TGTGCCAGCAGTTTACCCGGGACAGGGGGGCGGACTGAAGCTTTCTTT
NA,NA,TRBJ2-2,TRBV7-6,CASSSITTTGELFF,TGTGCCAGCAGCTCTATTACTACTACCGGGGAGCTGTTTTTT
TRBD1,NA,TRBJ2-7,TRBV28,CASSPPGQGSFEQYF,TGTGCCAGCAGTCCACCGGGACAGGGATCCTTCGAGCAGTACTTC
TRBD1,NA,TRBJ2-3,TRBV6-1,CASSAVDRGTDTQYF,TGTGCCAGCAGCGCGGTTGACAGGGGCACAGATACGCAGTATTTT
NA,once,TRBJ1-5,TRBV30,CAWSVGEGGVVQPQHF,TGTGCCTGGAGTGTGGGGGAGGGAGGTGTGGTTCAGCCCCAGCATTTT
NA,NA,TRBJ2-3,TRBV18,CASSPEAGRADTQYF,TGTGCCAGCTCACCAGAGGCGGGAAGGGCAGATACGCAGTATTTT
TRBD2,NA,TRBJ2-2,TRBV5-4,CASSPGGPDTGELFF,TGTGCCAGCAGCCCGGGGGGGCCAGACACCGGGGAGCTGTTTTTT
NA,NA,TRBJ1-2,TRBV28,CASSPVTNPGGYTF,TGTGCCAGCAGTCCCGTCACGAACCCTGGGGGCTACACCTTC
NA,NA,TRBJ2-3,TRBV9,CASSVRQLGGTDTQYF,TGTGCCAGCAGCGTCAGACAGCTGGGCGGCACAGATACGCAGTATTTT
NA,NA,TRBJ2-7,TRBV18,CASSPSANLIYEQYF,TGTGCCAGCTCACCTTCGGCAAACTTAATCTACGAGCAGTACTTC
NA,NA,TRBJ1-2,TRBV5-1,CASSLVGYGYTF,TGCGCCAGCAGCTTGGTGGGATATGGCTACACCTTC
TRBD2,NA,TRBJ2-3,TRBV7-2,CASSFTRAGASADTQYF,TGTGCCAGCAGTTTTACCAGAGCGGGAGCAAGCGCAGATACGCAGTATTTT
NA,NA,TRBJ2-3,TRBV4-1,CASSPRASPVDTQYF,TGCGCCAGCAGCCCTCGCGCCTCGCCGGTGGATACGCAGTATTTT
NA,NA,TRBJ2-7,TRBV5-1,CASSLAGERAQYF,TGCGCCAGCAGCTTGGCGGGAGAGAGGGCGCAGTACTTC
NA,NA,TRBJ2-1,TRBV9,CASSVVAESSYNEQFF,TGTGCCAGCAGCGTAGTAGCGGAGAGCTCCTACAATGAGCAGTTCTTC
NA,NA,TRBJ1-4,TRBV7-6,CASSLGPGGEKLFF,TGTGCCAGCAGCTTAGGGCCAGGAGGGGAAAAACTGTTTTTT
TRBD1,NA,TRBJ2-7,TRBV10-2,CASRRQGGHYEQYF,TGCGCCAGCCGGAGACAGGGCGGTCACTACGAGCAGTACTTC
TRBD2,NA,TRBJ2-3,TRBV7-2,CASSSSGRAQDTQYF,TGTGCCAGCAGCTCTAGCGGGAGGGCCCAAGATACGCAGTATTTT
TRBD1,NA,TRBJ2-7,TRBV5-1,CASKSSQGQGSYEQYF,TGCGCCAGCAAATCTTCCCAGGGACAGGGATCCTACGAGCAGTACTTC
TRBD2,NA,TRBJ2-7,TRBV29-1,CSVDTSGFRGEQYF,TGCAGCGTTGACACTAGCGGGTTTCGGGGGGAGCAGTACTTC
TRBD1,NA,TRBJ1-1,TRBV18,CASSPTGTGGHTEAFF,TGTGCCAGCTCACCGACCGGGACAGGGGGCCACACTGAAGCTTTCTTT
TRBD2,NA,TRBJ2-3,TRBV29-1,CSARGTSGSLGDTQYF,TGCAGCGCACGAGGGACTAGCGGGAGTCTGGGTGATACGCAGTATTTT
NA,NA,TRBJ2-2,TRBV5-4,CASSSSNTGELFF,TGTGCCAGCAGCTCCTCGAACACCGGGGAGCTGTTTTTT
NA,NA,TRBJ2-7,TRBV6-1,CASSEAGGAYYEQYF,TGTGCCAGCAGTGAAGCTGGTGGAGCTTACTACGAGCAGTACTTC
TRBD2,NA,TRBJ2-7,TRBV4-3,CASSQDFRLAGSEQYF,TGCGCCAGCAGCCAAGATTTCCGACTAGCGGGAAGCGAGCAGTACTTC